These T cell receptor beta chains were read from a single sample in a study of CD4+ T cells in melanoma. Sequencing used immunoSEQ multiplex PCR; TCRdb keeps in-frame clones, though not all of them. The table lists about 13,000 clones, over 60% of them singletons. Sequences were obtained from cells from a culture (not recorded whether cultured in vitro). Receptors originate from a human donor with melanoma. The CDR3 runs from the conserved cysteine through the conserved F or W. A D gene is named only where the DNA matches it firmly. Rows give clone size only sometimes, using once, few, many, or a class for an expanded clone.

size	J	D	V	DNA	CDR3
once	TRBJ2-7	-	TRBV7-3	TGTGCCAGCAGCTTAGGATCCCGCGGCGAGCAGTACTTC	CASSLGSRGEQYF
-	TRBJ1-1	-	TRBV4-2	TGTGCCAGAAGGGCCACATCGAACACTGAAGCTTTCTTT	CARRATSNTEAFF
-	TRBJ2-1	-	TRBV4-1	TGCGCCAGCAGCCAAGATTGGCAGCGCGGCTACAATGAGCAGTTCTTC	CASSQDWQRGYNEQFF
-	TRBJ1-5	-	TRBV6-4	TGTGCCAGCAGTCACAGGGATGGCCAGCCCCAGCATTTT	CASSHRDGQPQHF
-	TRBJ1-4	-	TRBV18	TGTGCCAGCTCACCATCGGCAGGGGTTGGTGAAAAACTGTTTTTT	CASSPSAGVGEKLFF
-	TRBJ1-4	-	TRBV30	TGTGCCTGGGGGGGAAAAGCAACTAATGAAAAACTGTTTTTT	CAWGGKATNEKLFF
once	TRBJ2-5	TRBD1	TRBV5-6	TGTGCCAGCAGCTGGGACAGGGCCCAAGAGACCCAGTACTTC	CASSWDRAQETQYF
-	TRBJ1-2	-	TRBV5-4	TGTGCCAGCAGCTTGACCGGATATGGCTACACCTTC	CASSLTGYGYTF
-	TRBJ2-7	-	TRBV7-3	TGTGCCAGCAGCCCGGACAGCTCCTACGAGCAGTACTTC	CASSPDSSYEQYF
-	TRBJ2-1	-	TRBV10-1	TGCGCCAGCAGTGAGGGGAATGAGCAGTTCTTC	CASSEGNEQFF
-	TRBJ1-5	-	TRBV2	TGTGCCAGCAGTAAAACAGGGCCGGAGTCCCAGCATTTT	CASSKTGPESQHF
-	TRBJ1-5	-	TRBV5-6	TGTGCCAGCAGCCGCCGCCGCGGGGGCCTAAGCAATCAGCCCCAGCATTTT	CASSRRRGGLSNQPQHF
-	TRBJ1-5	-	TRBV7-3	TGTGCCAGCACGAAGGATGCCGGGGGGGGCAATAATCAGCCCCAGCATTTT	CASTKDAGGGNNQPQHF
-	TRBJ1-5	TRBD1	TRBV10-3	TGTGCCATCAGTTTCGACAGGGATCAGCCCCAGCATTTT	CAISFDRDQPQHF
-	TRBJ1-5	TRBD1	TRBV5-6	TGTGCCAGCAGCTATTACAGGGGGAGTAGCAATCAGCCCCAGCATTTT	CASSYYRGSSNQPQHF
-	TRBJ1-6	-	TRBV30	TGTGCCTGGAGTGGACGGTCGCGCCTGAATTCACCCCTCCACTTT	CAWSGRSRLNSPLHF
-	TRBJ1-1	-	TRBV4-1	TGCGCCAGTACCTTTGGGGGGCTGAACACTGAAGCTTTCTTT	CASTFGGLNTEAFF
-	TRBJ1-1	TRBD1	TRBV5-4	TGTGCCAGCAGCCCCACATTTGGGACAGTGAACACTGAAGCTTTCTTT	CASSPTFGTVNTEAFF
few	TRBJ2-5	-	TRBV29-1	TGCAGCGTTGTGGATACAGGAGTACAAGAGACCCAGTACTTC	CSVVDTGVQETQYF
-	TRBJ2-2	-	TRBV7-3	TGTGCCAGCAGCTACCGAGCCGGCACCGGGGAGCTGTTTTTT	CASSYRAGTGELFF
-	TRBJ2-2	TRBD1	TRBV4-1	TGCGCCAGCAGCCAAGCATCGGGACAGGGATACACCGGGGAGCTGTTTTTT	CASSQASGQGYTGELFF
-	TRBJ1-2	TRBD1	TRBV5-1	TGCGCCAGCAGCTTGGAGGGACAGGGCAGTAACGGCTACACCTTC	CASSLEGQGSNGYTF
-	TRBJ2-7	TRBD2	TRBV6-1	TGTGCCAGCAGTGAAGGCGGGGGGCCTCCCTACGAGCAGTACTTC	CASSEGGGPPYEQYF
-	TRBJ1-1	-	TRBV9	TGTGCCAGCAGCGTAGGTCCGGGGTCCATGCCGACTGAAGCTTTCTTT	CASSVGPGSMPTEAFF
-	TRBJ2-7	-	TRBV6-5	TGTGCCAGCAGCGCCCTTACGAGCGCCTACGAGCAGTACTTC	CASSALTSAYEQYF
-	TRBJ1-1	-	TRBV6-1	TGTGCCAGCAGTCCCCGTGTCGTGAACACTGAAGCTTTCTTT	CASSPRVVNTEAFF